Each of the 26 T cell receptor beta chains below was sequenced from the same sample in a study of control samples from healthy donors and cancer patients. The protocol was immunoSEQ multiplex PCR, while the TCRdb copy is restricted to in-frame clones and leaves out a portion. The sample has about 170,000 clones, 94% seen once. Sequenced input: blood. The receptors here all came from a woman aged 18-29 years in good health.

The J gene is TRBJ2-5, the V gene TRBV5-6, with 11 bases aligning to TRBD2. V was pared by 0 bases and J by 5 bases, with 9 bases of the junction left unmatched. Germline CDR1 is SGHDT and CDR2 is YYEEEE. This CDR3 spans 17 amino acids. CDR3 loop: CASSLATGTSGLETQYF. The CDR3 DNA is TGTGCCAGCAGCTTGGCCACCGGGACTAGCGGACTTGAGACCCAGTACTTC.

The chain employs TRBV13 and TRBJ1-4; the match to TRBD1 covers 10 bases. Germline V gene lookup returns CDR1 PRHDT and CDR2 FYEKMQ (reference sequence). There are 14 residues in the CDR3. The V segment lost 5 bases and the J segment 10 bases; nucleotides outside the gene matches: 7. CDR3 in amino acids: CASSPDRGPGKLFF. The CDR3 DNA is TGTGCCAGCAGCCCAGACAGGGGGCCAGGAAAACTGTTTTTT.

The CDR3 DNA reads TGTGCCAGTACCAACCCGGGACAGTCCTACGAGCAGTACTTC. Translation: CASTNPGQSYEQYF. The chain has TRBV19 and TRBJ2-7, with 7 bases identical to TRBD1. This CDR3 region has 14 residues. Germline lookup yields CDR1 LNHDA and CDR2 SQIVND (reference sequence). The junction had 7 bases not matched to a gene; V was cut back by 7 bases and J by 1 base.

The chain recombines TRBV28 with TRBJ1-1; D is ambiguous. Trimming shortened V by 3 bases and J by 8 bases, and 19 bases separated the two germline ends. This CDR3 spans 15 amino acids. Germline lookup yields CDR1 MDHEN and CDR2 SYDVKM. The chain's CDR3 is CASSFPPDYSSEAFF. As DNA, the CDR3 is TGTGCCAGCAGTTTTCCGCCCGATTACAGCTCCGAAGCTTTCTTT.

The V and J genes are TRBV7-6 and TRBJ1-6; D not resolved. V was cut by 0 bases and J by 8 bases, with 8 bases left in between. CDR1 and CDR2 from the germline V gene are SGHVS and FNYEAQ. This CDR3 comprises 14 residues. CDR3 amino acids: CASSLATEYSPLHF. DNA of the CDR3: TGTGCCAGCAGCTTAGCTACGGAGTATTCACCCCTCCACTTT.

The chain employs TRBV27 and TRBJ1-5, with D hard to call. The CDR3 sequence is 13 residues long. CDR1 is MNHEY and CDR2 is SMNVEV in the germline V gene (reference sequence). Between the trimmed V and J ends, which lost 4 bases and 3 bases, there was a span of 7 bases. CDR3 DNA sequence: TGTGCCAGCAGTTGGATAGCCAATCAGCCCCAGCATTTT. The encoded protein is CASSWIANQPQHF.

This chain joins TRBV6-2 or TRBV6-3 and TRBJ1-2; maybe TRBD1 (6 bases). V dropped 6 bases and J dropped 6 bases, with 14 bases sitting between them. Germline V lookup: CDR1 MNHEY, CDR2 SVGEGT. The CDR3 spans 13 residues. The CDR3 sequence is CASSPWEGDGYTF. The CDR3 bases are TGTGCCAGCAGCCCCTGGGAGGGGGATGGCTACACCTTC.

The chain uses TRBV9 and TRBJ1-4; D uncertain. With 4 bases removed from V and 5 bases from J, the gap between germline ends came to 12 bases. This CDR3 contains 14 residues. Per the germline V gene, CDR1 is SGDLS and CDR2 is YYNGEE. CDR3: CASSHDGINEKLFF. The CDR3 region has the DNA TGTGCCAGCAGCCACGACGGCATCAATGAAAAACTGTTTTTT.

A word on this clone: This same CDR3 is encoded by further DNA sequences in the sample. The CDR3 is CSVETGFNYGYTF. The CDR3 DNA sequence: TGCAGCGTTGAAACGGGATTCAACTATGGCTACACCTTC. The genes are TRBV29-1 and TRBJ1-2; D gene unclear. V shed 2 bases and J shed 2 bases, with 9 bases lying between them. The CDR3 extends over 13 amino acids. CDR1 and CDR2 (germline): SQVTM, ANQGSEA.

The chain couples TRBV11-1 to TRBJ2-1, with 14 nucleotides matching TRBD2. The CDR3 is made up of 16 amino acids. V trimming: 3 bases; J trimming: 5 bases; junction bases outside the gene matches: 3. The germline V gene has CDR1 SGHAT and CDR2 FQDESV (reference sequence). This chain's CDR3 is CASSFPTSGGDNEQFF. Written as DNA, the CDR3 is TGTGCCAGCAGCTTCCCGACTAGCGGGGGGGACAATGAGCAGTTCTTC.

In the case of this clone: Other nucleotide sequences from this sample produce the same CDR3. This chain uses TRBV11-2 with TRBJ1-6; a possible D gene is TRBD1 (6 bases). The CDR3 is 15 residues long. Germline assignment: CDR1 SGHAT and CDR2 FQNNGV. The V and J ends lost 0 bases and 6 bases respectively, with 9 bases between them. In nucleotides, the CDR3 is TGTGCCAGCAGCTTAGAGGGGGCAGGTAATTCACCCCTCCACTTT. This sequence encodes CASSLEGAGNSPLHF.

This chain connects TRBV29-1 to TRBJ1-2; tentative D call: TRBD1 (5 bases). CDR1 and CDR2 from the germline V gene are SQVTM and ANQGSEA. CDR3 length: 13 residues. The V end was cut by 3 bases, the J end by 4 bases, with 12 bases between. The CDR3 nucleotides read TGCAGCGTTGAGAAGGGGCAACTCTATGGCTACACCTTC. This translates into CSVEKGQLYGYTF.

This clone is a singleton in its sample. The chain is built from TRBV6-5 and TRBJ2-1; 7 nucleotides match TRBD2. J was trimmed by 9 bases and V by 6 bases; bases with no gene match: 14. From germline, CDR1 is MNHEY and CDR2 SVGAGI. The length of the CDR3 is 15 residues. CDR3 bases: TGTGCCAGCAGCTTTCTAGCGGAGGGCCGGGTTGAGCAGTTCTTC. It codes for CASSFLAEGRVEQFF.

This rearrangement joins TRBV6-2 or TRBV6-3 to TRBJ1-6; D is ambiguous. The germline V gene encodes CDR1 MNHEY and CDR2 SVGEGT. Trimming took off 6 bases at V and 0 bases at J, with 12 bases between the two ends. The CDR3 has 16 amino acids. The CDR3 region is CASSPTVSSYNSPLHF. Here the CDR3 DNA reads TGTGCCAGCAGCCCTACTGTGAGCTCCTATAATTCACCCCTCCACTTT.

V is TRBV7-2 and J is TRBJ2-7; D is unclear. V dropped 0 bases and J dropped 1 base, with 10 bases sitting between them. The CDR3 sequence is 15 residues long. Looked up from germline, CDR1 is SGHTA and CDR2 is FQGNSA. The CDR3 spells CASSLAGDLSYEQYF. In DNA form, the CDR3 reads TGTGCCAGCAGCTTAGCAGGAGACCTTTCCTACGAGCAGTACTTC.

This chain joins TRBV5-1 and TRBJ1-4, with 7 bases identical to TRBD1. The CDR3 covers 14 residues. V was clipped by 8 bases and J by 3 bases; unmatched bases: 7. From germline, CDR1 is SGHRS and CDR2 YFSETQ. In DNA, the CDR3 is TGCGCCAGTGGTTCGGGACAGCCTAATGAAAAACTGTTTTTT. Encoded protein: CASGSGQPNEKLFF.

The chain joins TRBV3-1 (or the pseudogene TRBV3-2) to TRBJ2-6; D gene uncertain. The CDR3 sequence is 17 residues long. Germline V gives CDR1 LGHDT, CDR2 YNNKEL (reference sequence). V was trimmed by 6 bases and J by 0 bases, leaving 15 bases between them. The CDR3 DNA reads as TGTGCCAGCAGTCTCATATGGGTTATCTCTGGGGCCAACGTCCTGACTTTC. Translation gives CASSLIWVISGANVLTF.

The gene calls are TRBV11-3 and TRBJ2-5; D is unresolved. Germline V gene data show CDR1 as SGHNT and CDR2 as YENEEA. V gave up 5 bases and J gave up 5 bases, with 15 bases separating them. This CDR3 comprises 14 residues. The CDR3 region is CASSPPPGMETQYF. Written as DNA, the CDR3 is TGTGCCAGCAGCCCGCCCCCGGGTATGGAGACCCAGTACTTC.

This clone was seen just once. The J gene is TRBJ2-1, the V gene TRBV19; no reliable D call. CDR1 is LNHDA, CDR2 SQIVND, per germline (reference sequence). The CDR3 runs to 15 residues. Trimming cost V 7 bases and J 6 bases, with 19 bases left between them. The CDR3 sequence is CASTSMGGITNEQFF. DNA of the CDR3: TGTGCCAGTACGTCGATGGGTGGAATAACCAATGAGCAGTTCTTC.

The chain has TRBV9 and TRBJ2-3; D unclear. The CDR3 loop spans 14 amino acids. V lost 0 bases to trimming and J lost 3 bases, with 8 bases between them. Germline V lookup: CDR1 SGDLS, CDR2 YYNGEE. The CDR3 loop reads CASSVDSPTDTQYF. The CDR3 region has the DNA TGTGCCAGCAGCGTAGATAGCCCAACAGATACGCAGTATTTT.

The chain links TRBV25-1 to TRBJ1-2; maybe TRBD1 (5 bases). CDR1 and CDR2 (germline): MGHDK, SYGVNS. The length of the CDR3 is 13 residues. V shed 5 bases and J shed 5 bases, with 12 bases lying between them. CDR3 in amino acids: CASSPGGPYGYTF. CDR3 coding DNA: TGTGCCAGCAGTCCCGGGGGACCTTATGGCTACACCTTC.

The rearrangement joins TRBV18 to TRBJ2-7; 7 bases match TRBD1. This CDR3 spans 13 amino acids. Trimming took 4 bases from V and 3 from J; bases not matched to a gene: 3. Germline V lookup: CDR1 KGHSH, CDR2 LQKENI. CDR3 residues: CASSLGQNYEQYF. DNA of the CDR3: TGTGCCAGCTCACTGGGACAGAACTACGAGCAGTACTTC. Variable domain in full (rest from reference TRBV18 and TRBJ2-7): NAGVMQNPRHLVRRRGQEARLRCSPMKGHSHVYWYRQLPEEGLKFMVYLQKENIIDESGMPKERFSAEFPKEGPSILRIQQVVRGDSAAYFCASSLGQNYEQYFGPGTRLTVT.

CDR3 DNA: TGTGCCAGCAGCGCGGAGACAGGATTTTACAATGAGCAGTTCTTC. This sequence encodes CASSAETGFYNEQFF. V is TRBV5-6 and J is TRBJ2-1; possibly TRBD1 for D (6 bases). Germline CDR1 and CDR2: SGHDT and YYEEEE. The CDR3 runs 15 residues. The germline V and J ends were trimmed by 4 bases and 4 bases, with 15 bases remaining between them.

The chain has TRBV11-3 and TRBJ2-7, with D maybe TRBD2 (6 bases). This CDR3 comprises 17 residues. Trimming removed 5 bases at V and 0 bases at J, with 20 bases between. Germline CDR1 reads SGHNT; CDR2 reads YENEEA. The DNA of the CDR3 is TGTGCCAGCAGCCCCCATCAACTAGCTCGAGACTCCTACGAGCAGTACTTC. Its protein product is CASSPHQLARDSYEQYF.

The chain couples TRBV5-1 to TRBJ1-4; D unresolved. Germline CDR1 reads SGHRS; CDR2 reads YFSETQ. There are 14 residues in the CDR3. The ends were cut back, 3 bases at V and 1 base at J, with 7 bases in the middle. CDR3 in amino acids: CASSSGKTNEKLFF. The CDR3 DNA sequence: TGCGCCAGCAGCTCGGGAAAAACTAATGAAAAACTGTTTTTT.

This chain links TRBV29-1 with TRBJ2-7; the match to TRBD1 covers 9 bases. Trimming cost V 7 bases and J 4 bases; bases outside gene matches: 11. CDR1 and CDR2 (germline): SQVTM, ANQGSEA. CDR3 length: 14 amino acids. CDR3 nucleotides: TGCAGCGCTCAACGGGGACAGGGCCCTTACGAGCAGTACTTC. Its protein is CSAQRGQGPYEQYF.